This T cell receptor beta chain was observed in a study of blood T cell repertoires in COVID-19. The CDR3 is 14 amino acids. The ends lost 4 bases at V and 6 bases at J; junction bases unmatched: 8. The germline CDR1 and CDR2 sequences are SGHRS and YFSETQ. The assay was immunoSEQ multiplex PCR, and TCRdb's table has in-frame clones only and misses some. The profile shows 300,000 to 450,000 clones, about 89% of them singletons. The source is a man in his forties or fifties in a cohort exposed to, infected with or recovered from COVID-19 (not recorded which). The V and J genes are TRBV5-1 and TRBJ2-7; 9 bases align to TRBD1. Sequenced material: PBMCs or T cells enriched from blood (not recorded which). The CDR3, as DNA: TGCGCCAGCAGCCCGAGGACAGGGGAGGTCGAGCAGTACTTC. Its protein is CASSPRTGEVEQYF.